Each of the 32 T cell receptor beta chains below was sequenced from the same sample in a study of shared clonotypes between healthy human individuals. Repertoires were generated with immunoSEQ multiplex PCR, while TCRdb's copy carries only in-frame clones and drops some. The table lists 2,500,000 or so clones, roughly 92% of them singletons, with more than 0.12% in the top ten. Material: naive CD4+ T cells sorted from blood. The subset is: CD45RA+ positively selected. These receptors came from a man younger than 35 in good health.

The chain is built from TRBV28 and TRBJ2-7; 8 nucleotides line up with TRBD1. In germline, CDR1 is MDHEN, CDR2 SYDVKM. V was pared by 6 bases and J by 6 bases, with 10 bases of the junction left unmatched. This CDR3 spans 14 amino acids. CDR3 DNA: TGTGCCAGCAGCCTCCAGGACAGGGATGGCGAGCAGTACTTC. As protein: CASSLQDRDGEQYF.

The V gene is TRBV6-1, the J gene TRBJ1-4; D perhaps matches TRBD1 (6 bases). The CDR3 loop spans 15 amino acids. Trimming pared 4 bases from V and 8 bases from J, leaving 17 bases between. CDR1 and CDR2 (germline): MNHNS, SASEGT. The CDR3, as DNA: TGTGCCAGCAGTGGAGGGACGGGGGGCAAGGAAAAACTGTTTTTT. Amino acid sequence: CASSGGTGGKEKLFF.

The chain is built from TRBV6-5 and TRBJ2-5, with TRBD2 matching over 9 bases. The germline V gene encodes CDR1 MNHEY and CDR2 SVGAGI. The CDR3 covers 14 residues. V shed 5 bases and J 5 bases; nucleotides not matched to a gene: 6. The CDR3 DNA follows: TGTGCCAGCAGTACTCGGACTAGCGCGGAGACCCAGTACTTC. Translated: CASSTRTSAETQYF.

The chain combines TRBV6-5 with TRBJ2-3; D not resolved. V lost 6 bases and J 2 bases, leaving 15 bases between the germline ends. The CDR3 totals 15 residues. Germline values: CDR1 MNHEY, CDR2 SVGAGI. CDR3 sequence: CASRSTGPHTDTQYF. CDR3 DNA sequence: TGTGCCAGCAGGTCGACCGGGCCCCACACAGATACGCAGTATTTT.

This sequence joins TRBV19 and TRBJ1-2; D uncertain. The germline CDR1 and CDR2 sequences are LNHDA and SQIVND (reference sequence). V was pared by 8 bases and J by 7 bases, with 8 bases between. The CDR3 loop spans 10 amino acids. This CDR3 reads CASLGRGYTF. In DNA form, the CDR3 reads TGTGCCAGTTTAGGTCGTGGCTACACCTTC. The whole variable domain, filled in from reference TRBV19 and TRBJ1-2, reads DGGITQSPKYLFRKEGQNVTLSCEQNLNHDAMYWYRQDPGQGLRLIYYSQIVNDFQKGDIAEGYSVSREKKESFPLTVTSAQKNPTAFYLCASLGRGYTFGSGTRLTVV.

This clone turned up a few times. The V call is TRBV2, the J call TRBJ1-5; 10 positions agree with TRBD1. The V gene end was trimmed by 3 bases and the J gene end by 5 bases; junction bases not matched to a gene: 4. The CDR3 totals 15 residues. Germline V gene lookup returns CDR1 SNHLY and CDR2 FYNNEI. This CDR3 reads CASSETGGEYQPQHF. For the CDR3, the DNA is TGTGCCAGCAGTGAGACAGGGGGCGAGTATCAGCCCCAGCATTTT.

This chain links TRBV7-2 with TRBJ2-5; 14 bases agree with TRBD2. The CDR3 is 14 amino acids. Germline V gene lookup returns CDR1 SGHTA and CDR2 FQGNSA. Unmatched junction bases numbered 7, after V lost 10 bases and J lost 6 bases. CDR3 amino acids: CATSGTSGSQTQYF. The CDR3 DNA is TGTGCCACCTCCGGGACTAGCGGGAGTCAGACCCAGTACTTC. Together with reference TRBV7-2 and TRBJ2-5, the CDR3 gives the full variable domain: GAGVSQSPSNKVTEKGKDVELRCDPISGHTALYWYRQSLGQGLEFLIYFQGNSAPDKSGLPSDRFSAERTGGSVSTLTIQRTQQEDSAVYLCATSGTSGSQTQYFGPGTRLLVL.

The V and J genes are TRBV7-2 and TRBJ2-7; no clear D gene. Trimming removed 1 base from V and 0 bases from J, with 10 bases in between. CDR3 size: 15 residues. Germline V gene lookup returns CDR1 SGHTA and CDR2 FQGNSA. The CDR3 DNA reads TGTGCCAGCAGCTTAGACAGAGGAAGCTCCTACGAGCAGTACTTC. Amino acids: CASSLDRGSSYEQYF.

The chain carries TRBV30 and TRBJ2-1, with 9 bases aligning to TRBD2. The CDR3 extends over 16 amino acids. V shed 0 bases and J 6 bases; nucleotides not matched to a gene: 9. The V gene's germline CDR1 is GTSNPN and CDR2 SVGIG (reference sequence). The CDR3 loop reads CAWSVLPSGIRNEQFF. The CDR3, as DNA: TGTGCCTGGAGTGTACTGCCTAGCGGGATCCGCAATGAGCAGTTCTTC.

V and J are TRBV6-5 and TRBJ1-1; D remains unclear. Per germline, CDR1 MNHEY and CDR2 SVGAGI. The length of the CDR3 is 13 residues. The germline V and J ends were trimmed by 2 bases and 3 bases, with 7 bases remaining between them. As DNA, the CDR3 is TGTGCCAGCAGTTACCGGCACGACACTGAAGCTTTCTTT. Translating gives CASSYRHDTEAFF.

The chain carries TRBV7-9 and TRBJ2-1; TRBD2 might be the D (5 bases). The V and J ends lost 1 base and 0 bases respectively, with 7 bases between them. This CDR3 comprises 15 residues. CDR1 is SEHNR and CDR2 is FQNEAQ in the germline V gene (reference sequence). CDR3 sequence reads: CASSLVGSSYNEQFF. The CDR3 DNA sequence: TGTGCCAGCAGCTTAGTGGGGAGCTCCTACAATGAGCAGTTCTTC.

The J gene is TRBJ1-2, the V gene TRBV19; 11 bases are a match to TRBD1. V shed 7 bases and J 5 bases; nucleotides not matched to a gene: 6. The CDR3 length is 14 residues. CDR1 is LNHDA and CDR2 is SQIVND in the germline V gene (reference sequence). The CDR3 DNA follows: TGTGCCAGTATGGGGACAGGGGGTCTTTATGGCTACACCTTC. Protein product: CASMGTGGLYGYTF.

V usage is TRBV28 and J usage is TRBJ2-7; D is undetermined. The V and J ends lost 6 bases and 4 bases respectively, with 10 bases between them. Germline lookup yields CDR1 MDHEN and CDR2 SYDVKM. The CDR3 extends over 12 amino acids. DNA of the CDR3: TGTGCCAGCAGGAGTACACCGTACGAGCAGTACTTC. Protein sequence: CASRSTPYEQYF.

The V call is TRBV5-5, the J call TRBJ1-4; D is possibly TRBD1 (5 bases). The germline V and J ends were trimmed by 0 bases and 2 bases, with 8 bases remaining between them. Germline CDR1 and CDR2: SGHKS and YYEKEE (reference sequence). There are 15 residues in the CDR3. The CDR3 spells CASSLVGTTNEKLFF. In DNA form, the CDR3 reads TGTGCCAGCAGCTTGGTGGGGACCACTAATGAAAAACTGTTTTTT. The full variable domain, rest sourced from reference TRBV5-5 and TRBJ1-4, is DAGVTQSPTHLIKTRGQQVTLRCSPISGHKSVSWYQQVLGQGPQFIFQYYEKEERGRGNFPDRFSARQFPNYSSELNVNALLLGDSALYLCASSLVGTTNEKLFFGSGTQLSVL.

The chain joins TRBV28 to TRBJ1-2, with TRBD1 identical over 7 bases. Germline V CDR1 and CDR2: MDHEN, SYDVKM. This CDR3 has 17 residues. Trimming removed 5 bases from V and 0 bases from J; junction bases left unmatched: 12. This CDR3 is CASSGQYTGESNYGYTF. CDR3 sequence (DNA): TGTGCCAGCAGTGGACAATACACAGGGGAATCTAACTATGGCTACACCTTC.

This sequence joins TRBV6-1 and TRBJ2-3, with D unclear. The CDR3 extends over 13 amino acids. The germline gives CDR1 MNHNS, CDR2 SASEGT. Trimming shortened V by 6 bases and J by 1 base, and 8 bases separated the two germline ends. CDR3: CASSDGRTDTQYF. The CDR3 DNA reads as TGTGCCAGCAGCGACGGACGCACAGATACGCAGTATTTT.

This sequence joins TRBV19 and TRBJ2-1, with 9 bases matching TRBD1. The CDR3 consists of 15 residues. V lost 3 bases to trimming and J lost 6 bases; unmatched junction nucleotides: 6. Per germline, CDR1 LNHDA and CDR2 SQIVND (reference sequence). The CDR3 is CASSIEDRGGNEQFF. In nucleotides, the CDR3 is TGTGCCAGTAGTATCGAGGACAGGGGTGGCAATGAGCAGTTCTTC.

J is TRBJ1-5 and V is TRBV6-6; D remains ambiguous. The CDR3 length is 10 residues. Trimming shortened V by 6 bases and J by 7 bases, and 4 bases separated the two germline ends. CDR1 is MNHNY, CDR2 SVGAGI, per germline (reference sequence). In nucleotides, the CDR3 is TGTGCCAGCAGCGTACAGCCCCAGCATTTT. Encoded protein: CASSVQPQHF.

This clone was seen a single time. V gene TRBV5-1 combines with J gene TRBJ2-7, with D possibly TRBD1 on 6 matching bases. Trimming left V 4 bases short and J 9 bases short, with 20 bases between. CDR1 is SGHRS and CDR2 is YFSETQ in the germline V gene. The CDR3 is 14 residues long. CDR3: CASSRGSGSPGQYF. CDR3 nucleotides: TGCGCCAGCAGCAGGGGGTCAGGGTCCCCTGGGCAGTACTTC. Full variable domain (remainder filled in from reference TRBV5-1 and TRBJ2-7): KAGVTQTPRYLIKTRGQQVTLSCSPISGHRSVSWYQQTPGQGLQFLFEYFSETQRNKGNFPGRFSGRQFSNSRSEMNVSTLELGDSALYLCASSRGSGSPGQYFGPGTRLTVT.

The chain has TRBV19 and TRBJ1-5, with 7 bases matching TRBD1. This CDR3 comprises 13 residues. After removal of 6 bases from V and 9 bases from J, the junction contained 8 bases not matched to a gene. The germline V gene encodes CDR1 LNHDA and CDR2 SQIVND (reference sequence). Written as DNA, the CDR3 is TGTGCCAGTAGATGGGACAGTGAAAGGCCCCAGCATTTT. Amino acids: CASRWDSERPQHF.

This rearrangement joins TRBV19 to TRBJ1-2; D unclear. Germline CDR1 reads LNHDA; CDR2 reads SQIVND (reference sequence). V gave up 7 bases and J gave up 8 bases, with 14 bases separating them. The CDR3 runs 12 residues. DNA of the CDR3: TGTGCCAGTACCAACTCCAGAGGGGGCTACACCTTC. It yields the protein CASTNSRGGYTF.

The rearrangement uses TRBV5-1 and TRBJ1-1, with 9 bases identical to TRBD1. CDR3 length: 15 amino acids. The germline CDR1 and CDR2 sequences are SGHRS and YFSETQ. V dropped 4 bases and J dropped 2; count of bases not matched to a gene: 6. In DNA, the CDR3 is TGCGCCAGCAGCAAGGAACAGGGGGCCAACACTGAAGCTTTCTTT. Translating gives CASSKEQGANTEAFF. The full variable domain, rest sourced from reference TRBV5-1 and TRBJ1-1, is KAGVTQTPRYLIKTRGQQVTLSCSPISGHRSVSWYQQTPGQGLQFLFEYFSETQRNKGNFPGRFSGRQFSNSRSEMNVSTLELGDSALYLCASSKEQGANTEAFFGQGTRLTVV.

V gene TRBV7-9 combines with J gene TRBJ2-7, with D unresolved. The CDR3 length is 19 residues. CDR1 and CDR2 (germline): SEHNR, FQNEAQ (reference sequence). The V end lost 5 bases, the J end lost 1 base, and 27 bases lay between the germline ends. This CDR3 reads CASSGYTLSRDIPSYEQYF. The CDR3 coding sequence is TGTGCCAGCAGCGGATACACCCTATCACGAGATATCCCATCCTACGAGCAGTACTTC.

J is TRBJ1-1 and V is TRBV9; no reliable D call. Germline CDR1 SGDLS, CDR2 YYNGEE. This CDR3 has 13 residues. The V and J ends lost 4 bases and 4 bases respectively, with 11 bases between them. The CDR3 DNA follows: TGTGCCAGCAGCCTTAGCAAGGGCACTGAAGCTTTCTTT. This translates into CASSLSKGTEAFF. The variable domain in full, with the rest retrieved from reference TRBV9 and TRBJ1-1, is DSGVTQTPKHLITATGQRVTLRCSPRSGDLSVYWYQQSLDQGLQFLIQYYNGEERAKGNILERFSAQQFPDLHSELNLSSLELGDSALYFCASSLSKGTEAFFGQGTRLTVV.

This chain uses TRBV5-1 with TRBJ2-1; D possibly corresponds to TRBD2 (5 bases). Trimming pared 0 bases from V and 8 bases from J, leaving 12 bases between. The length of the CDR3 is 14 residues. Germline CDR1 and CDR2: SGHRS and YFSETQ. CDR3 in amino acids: CASSLVRDLDEQFF. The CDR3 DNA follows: TGCGCCAGCAGCTTGGTACGGGATTTGGATGAGCAGTTCTTC. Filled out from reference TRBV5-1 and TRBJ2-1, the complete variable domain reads KAGVTQTPRYLIKTRGQQVTLSCSPISGHRSVSWYQQTPGQGLQFLFEYFSETQRNKGNFPGRFSGRQFSNSRSEMNVSTLELGDSALYLCASSLVRDLDEQFFGPGTRLTVL.

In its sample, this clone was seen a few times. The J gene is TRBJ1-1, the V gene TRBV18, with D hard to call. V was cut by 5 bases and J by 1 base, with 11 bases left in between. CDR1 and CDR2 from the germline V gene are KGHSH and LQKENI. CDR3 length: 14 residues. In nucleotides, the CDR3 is TGTGCCAGCTCAACGATTTCAGAGAACACTGAAGCTTTCTTT. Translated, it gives CASSTISENTEAFF.

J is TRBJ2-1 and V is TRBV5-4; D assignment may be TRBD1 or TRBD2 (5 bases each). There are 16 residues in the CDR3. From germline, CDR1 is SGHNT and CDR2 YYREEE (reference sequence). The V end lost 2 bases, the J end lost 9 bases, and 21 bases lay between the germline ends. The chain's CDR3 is CASSFPGLEGKGEQFF. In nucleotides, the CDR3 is TGTGCCAGCAGCTTCCCAGGCCTTGAGGGGAAGGGTGAGCAGTTCTTC.

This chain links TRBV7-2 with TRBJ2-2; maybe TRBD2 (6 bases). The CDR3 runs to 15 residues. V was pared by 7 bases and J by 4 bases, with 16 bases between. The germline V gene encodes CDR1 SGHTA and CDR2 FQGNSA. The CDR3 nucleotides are TGTGCCAGCACTGGGAGGCTAACAATCACCGGGGAGCTGTTTTTT. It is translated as CASTGRLTITGELFF.

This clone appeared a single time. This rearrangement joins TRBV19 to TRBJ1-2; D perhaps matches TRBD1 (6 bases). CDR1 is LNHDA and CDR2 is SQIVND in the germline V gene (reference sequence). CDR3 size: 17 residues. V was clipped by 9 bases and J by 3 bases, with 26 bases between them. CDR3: CASNSPTGTRNHYGYTF. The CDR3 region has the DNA TGTGCCAGCAATAGCCCTACCGGGACACGGAACCACTATGGCTACACCTTC.

This CDR3 reads CAILDSLNTEAFF. The CDR3 DNA follows: TGTGCCATCCTCGACAGCCTGAACACTGAAGCTTTCTTT. The V call is TRBV10-3, the J call TRBJ1-1; maybe TRBD1 (5 bases). Germline V gene sequence: CDR1 ENHRY, CDR2 SYGVKD. This CDR3 has 13 amino acids. V shed 8 bases and J shed 0 bases, with 10 bases lying between them.

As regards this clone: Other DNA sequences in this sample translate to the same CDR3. This CDR3 is CASSIGPSYEQYF. The CDR3 coding sequence is TGTGCCAGTAGTATAGGACCCTCCTACGAGCAGTACTTC. V gene TRBV19 combines with J gene TRBJ2-7, with D unresolved. The CDR3 totals 13 residues. Per germline, CDR1 LNHDA and CDR2 SQIVND (reference sequence). Trimming pared 1 base from V and 0 bases from J, leaving 4 bases between.

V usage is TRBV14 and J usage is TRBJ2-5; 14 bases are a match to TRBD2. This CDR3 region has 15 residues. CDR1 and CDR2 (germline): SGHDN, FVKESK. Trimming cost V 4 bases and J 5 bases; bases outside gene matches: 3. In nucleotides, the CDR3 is TGTGCCAGCAGCCTGACTAGCGGGAGGGCGGAGACCCAGTACTTC. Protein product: CASSLTSGRAETQYF.